These 14 T cell receptor beta chains share one sample of origin, sequenced in a study of blood T cell repertoires in COVID-19 (dated by TCRdb to the early 2020s). Library preparation used the immunoSEQ multiplex PCR assay. Imported from immuneACCESS, the table was reduced by TCRdb to in-frame sequences with V and J called. These copies leave out some clones; in studies compared against another copy, an unresolved V gene accounts for under half, and the cause of the remainder is not known. Here the sample has around 150,000 clones; 77% occur a single time. The ten top clones hold approximately 9% of the sample. The sequenced sample was peripheral blood. These receptors all come from a woman between 45 and 65 years old with active or convalescent COVID-19.

The sample holds a few counts of this clone. The rearrangement links TRBV24-1 to TRBJ2-2; 9 bases fit TRBD1. Germline V CDR1 and CDR2: KGHDR, SFDVKD. V lost 0 bases, J lost 1 base, and 5 bases stayed unmatched. The CDR3 spans 18 residues. This CDR3 is CATSDLAGQGWNTGELFF. CDR3 sequence (DNA): TGTGCCACCAGTGATTTGGCCGGACAGGGGTGGAACACCGGGGAGCTGTTTTTT.

The V and J genes are TRBV7-3 and TRBJ2-5, with D maybe TRBD2 (6 bases). Looked up from germline, CDR1 is SGHTA and CDR2 is FQGTGA. The CDR3 has 14 residues. With 5 bases removed from V and 4 bases from J, the gap between germline ends came to 14 bases. The CDR3 reads CASSPRGWGETQYF. The CDR3, as DNA: TGTGCCAGCAGCCCTCGGGGGTGGGGAGAGACCCAGTACTTC.

This sequence joins TRBV18 and TRBJ2-2; 7 bases are shared with TRBD1. CDR1 and CDR2 from the germline V gene are KGHSH and LQKENI. The CDR3 has 15 amino acids. Trimming removed 5 bases from V and 4 bases from J; junction bases left unmatched: 7. The CDR3 coding sequence is TGTGCCAGCTCAGCCGGGACAGCTAGCACCGGGGAGCTGTTTTTT. This sequence encodes CASSAGTASTGELFF.

This chain uses TRBV19 with TRBJ1-1; D perhaps matches TRBD1 (6 bases). V was clipped by 6 bases and J by 0 bases, with 11 bases between them. The CDR3 loop spans 14 amino acids. Germline CDR1 and CDR2: LNHDA and SQIVND (reference sequence). Written as DNA, the CDR3 is TGTGCCAGTAGATCACAGGGCCTGAACACTGAAGCTTTCTTT. Amino acid sequence: CASRSQGLNTEAFF. Drawing the rest from reference TRBV19 and TRBJ1-1, the complete variable domain is DGGITQSPKYLFRKEGQNVTLSCEQNLNHDAMYWYRQDPGQGLRLIYYSQIVNDFQKGDIAEGYSVSREKKESFPLTVTSAQKNPTAFYLCASRSQGLNTEAFFGQGTRLTVV.

In its sample, this clone was seen once. CDR3 region: CAWSVVSGNSPLHF. The DNA for the CDR3 is TGTGCCTGGAGTGTAGTGTCGGGGAACTCACCCCTCCACTTT. The chain has TRBV30 and TRBJ1-6; no reliable D call. Per germline, CDR1 GTSNPN and CDR2 SVGIG (reference sequence). Trimming removed 0 bases at V and 10 bases at J, with 13 bases between. The CDR3 totals 14 residues. Supplemented by reference TRBV30 and TRBJ1-6, the full variable domain reads SQTIHQWPATLVQPVGSPLSLECTVEGTSNPNLYWYRQAAGRGLQLLFYSVGIGQISSEVPQNLSASRPQDRQFILSSKKLLLSDSGFYLCAWSVVSGNSPLHFGNGTRLTVT.

A single count supports this clone. The chain joins TRBV30 to TRBJ1-1; D call uncertain. Trimming cost V 3 bases and J 1 base, with 9 bases left between them. CDR1 is GTSNPN, CDR2 SVGIG, per germline (reference sequence). The length of the CDR3 is 13 residues. Here the CDR3 DNA reads TGTGCCTGGAGGGCCAATTCGAACACTGAAGCTTTCTTT. Translating it yields CAWRANSNTEAFF. The whole variable domain, filled in from reference TRBV30 and TRBJ1-1, reads SQTIHQWPATLVQPVGSPLSLECTVEGTSNPNLYWYRQAAGRGLQLLFYSVGIGQISSEVPQNLSASRPQDRQFILSSKKLLLSDSGFYLCAWRANSNTEAFFGQGTRLTVV.

The rearrangement uses TRBV28 and TRBJ2-5, with D perhaps matching TRBD1 (6 bases). Germline assignment: CDR1 MDHEN and CDR2 SYDVKM. This CDR3 has 13 residues. Trimming took 6 bases from V and 1 from J, leaving 9 bases between them. The CDR3 region has the DNA TGTGCCAGCAGACGGACAGCCCAAGAGACCCAGTACTTC. Amino acid sequence: CASRRTAQETQYF.

The chain employs TRBV6-8 and TRBJ2-2, with TRBD2 matching over 8 bases. Germline assignment: CDR1 MNHGY and CDR2 SAAAGT. V shed 5 bases and J 1 base; nucleotides not matched to a gene: 6. The CDR3 runs 16 residues. CDR3 sequence (DNA): TGTGCCAGCAGTCGGATGCGGGGGGTGAACACCGGGGAGCTGTTTTTT. It specifies CASSRMRGVNTGELFF.

This clone has only one observation. V is TRBV5-4 and J is TRBJ1-4; tentatively, D is TRBD1 (5 bases). The CDR3 runs to 16 residues. Trimming removed 0 bases from V and 0 bases from J, with 9 bases in between. The germline V gene has CDR1 SGHNT and CDR2 YYREEE (reference sequence). CDR3: CASSLAQGATNEKLFF. For the CDR3, the DNA is TGTGCCAGCAGCTTGGCCCAGGGTGCAACTAATGAAAAACTGTTTTTT.

The chain uses TRBV28 and TRBJ1-4; 10 bases line up with TRBD1. There are 13 residues in the CDR3. The trim removed 5 bases at V and 8 bases at J, leaving 2 bases unmatched. Germline CDR1 and CDR2: MDHEN and SYDVKM. The CDR3 bases are TGTGCCAGCAGTCCGGGACAGGGGGAAAAACTGTTTTTT. It specifies CASSPGQGEKLFF.

The chain uses TRBV19 and TRBJ1-1, with a weak D call TRBD1 (6 bases). The CDR3 extends over 12 amino acids. V dropped 6 bases and J dropped 5 bases, with 10 bases sitting between them. CDR1 and CDR2 from the germline V gene are LNHDA and SQIVND (reference sequence). The CDR3 region has the DNA TGTGCCAGTAGATACAGGGAGACTGAAGCTTTCTTT. It translates to CASRYRETEAFF.

The chain joins TRBV7-9 to TRBJ2-1, with 13 bases fitting TRBD2. This CDR3 has 14 residues. Germline CDR1 and CDR2: SEHNR and FQNEAQ (reference sequence). V was clipped by 5 bases and J by 7 bases; unmatched bases: 2. CDR3 DNA sequence: TGTGCCAGCAGCCGGACTAGCGGGGGAAATGAGCAGTTCTTC. This sequence encodes CASSRTSGGNEQFF.

CDR3 region: CASRAPGSGGYGYTF. The DNA for the CDR3 is TGTGCCAGCAGAGCCCCCGGGTCTGGTGGCTATGGCTACACCTTC. The rearrangement links TRBV2 to TRBJ1-2; D unclear. V gave up 6 bases and J gave up 4 bases, with 18 bases separating them. The CDR3 has 15 amino acids. Germline CDR1 and CDR2: SNHLY and FYNNEI.

J is TRBJ2-7 and V is TRBV7-2, with 7 bases aligning to TRBD2. Germline values: CDR1 SGHTA, CDR2 FQGNSA. After removal of 0 bases from V and 3 bases from J, the junction contained 5 bases not matched to a gene. This CDR3 has 15 residues. CDR3 amino acids: CASSLASGAIYEQYF. CDR3 in DNA: TGTGCCAGCAGCTTAGCCAGCGGGGCAATCTACGAGCAGTACTTC.